This T cell receptor (beta chain) was sequenced in a study of OX40 agonist ivuxolimab in advanced cancers. TCRdb's copy holds only in-frame clones and misses some; the assay was immunoSEQ multiplex PCR. This sample yields 90,000 to 100,000 clones, of which approximately 83% are seen a single time; almost 1.5% belongs to the top ten. V lost 5 bases and J 4 bases, leaving 18 bases between the germline ends. Germline V CDR1 and CDR2: SGHTA, FQGNSA. There are 15 residues in the CDR3. The source is an adult with an advanced solid tumor such as melanoma, head and neck, liver or kidney cancer. V gene TRBV7-2 combines with J gene TRBJ2-7; a weak D match, TRBD1 (6 bases). Sequenced material: CD4+ or CD8+ T cells sorted from blood, taken in a trial of the OX40 agonist ivuxolimab. The CDR3 region is CASSVSGTPSYEQYF. DNA of the CDR3: TGTGCCAGCAGCGTGTCGGGGACACCTTCGTACGAGCAGTACTTC.